One sample yielded the 14 T cell receptor beta chains listed below, sequenced in a study of identical twins. TCRdb called the 5' RACE reads again in MiXCR, with one record for every CDR3 protein. The profile shows more than 650,000 distinct CDR3 sequences, less than 7% of them singletons. The sample consisted of naive T cells sorted from blood. Receptors were obtained from a man aged 18 to 30 in good health.

To note about this clonotype: One junction end disagrees with the germline gene, perhaps due to a read error. V gene TRBV10-3 combines with J gene TRBJ2-3; D ambiguous. CDR3 length equals 16 residues. CDR1 ENHRY and CDR2 SYGVKD come from the germline V gene. CDR3 sequence (DNA): TGTGCCATCAGTGAACCTCTAGAGGTATTCACAGATGCGCAGTATTTT. This encodes CAISEPLEVFTDAQYF.

This clonotype has only one observation. The CDR3 does not close with the conserved phenylalanine or tryptophan, likely indicating a read error. The chain couples TRBV7-2 to TRBJ2-5; no reliable D call. V lost 5 bases to trimming and J lost 7 bases, with 11 bases between them. Per germline, CDR1 SGHTA and CDR2 FQGNSA. The CDR3 length is 12 residues. The CDR3 region is CASSEELGTQYY. CDR3 bases: TGTGCCAGCAGCGAAGAACTGGGGACCCAGTACTAC.

A few counts support this clonotype. The chain recombines TRBV7-3 with TRBJ2-1; 9 nucleotides match TRBD2. V shed 5 bases, J shed 9 bases, and the junction held 11 bases outside the gene matches. The CDR3 is 15 residues long. Germline V gives CDR1 SGHTA, CDR2 FQGTGA. CDR3 nucleotides: TGTGCCAGCAGCCAACTGGTAGCGGGAGAGGCTGAGCAGTTCTTC. Its translation is CASSQLVAGEAEQFF.

This chain connects TRBV28 to TRBJ1-5; D is unclear. The CDR3 sequence is 12 residues long. Trimming removed 9 bases at V and 7 bases at J, with 13 bases between. The germline CDR1 and CDR2 sequences are MDHEN and SYDVKM. CDR3 bases: TGTGCCAGTCTGGGGTCGGAACAGCCCCAGCATTTT. It encodes CASLGSEQPQHF.

This clonotype was seen repeatedly, ten times or more. This sequence joins TRBV10-3 and TRBJ2-2; D is unclear. The CDR3 consists of 11 residues. Germline V gene sequence: CDR1 ENHRY, CDR2 SYGVKD. V lost 2 bases and J lost 6, with 1 base in between. CDR3 sequence: CAISEPGELFF. CDR3 DNA: TGTGCCATCAGTGAGCCCGGGGAGCTGTTTTTT.

This clonotype turned up a few times. The rearrangement links TRBV30 to TRBJ1-2, with TRBD1 as a possible D gene (5 bases). The V gene's germline CDR1 is GTSNPN and CDR2 SVGIG (reference sequence). There are 15 residues in the CDR3. V was shortened by 4 bases and J by 5 bases, with 20 bases between the two germline ends. CDR3 region: CAWKGGGDNYYGYTF. The CDR3 coding sequence is TGTGCCTGGAAAGGCGGAGGGGATAACTATTATGGCTACACCTTC.

This clonotype was counted between two and nine times. The chain is built from TRBV5-6 and TRBJ2-5, with D perhaps matching TRBD1 (6 bases). The V end was cut by 4 bases, the J end by 4 bases, with 17 bases between. CDR3 length: 15 amino acids. CDR1 is SGHDT and CDR2 is YYEEEE in the germline V gene. The CDR3 DNA follows: TGTGCCAGCAGCCGCCGAGGGGGTCCCAGAGAGACCCAGTACTTC. It codes for CASSRRGGPRETQYF.

The gene calls are TRBV14 and TRBJ2-7; D ambiguous. This CDR3 region has 16 residues. Germline loops: CDR1 SGHDN, CDR2 FVKESK. V shed 1 base and J shed 1 base, with 14 bases lying between them. CDR3 protein: CASSQGVPSASYEQYV. CDR3 nucleotides: TGTGCCAGCAGCCAAGGTGTGCCTAGTGCTTCCTACGAGCAGTACGTC.

The sample holds many counts of this clonotype. The genes are TRBV12-3 or TRBV12-4 and TRBJ2-1, with D maybe TRBD2 (6 bases). The CDR3 spans 17 residues. V was cut by 0 bases and J by 5 bases, with 17 bases left in between. CDR3 bases: TGTGCCAGCAGTTTAGCACTCCCCGGAGGGACCCACAATGAGCAGTTCTTC. This sequence encodes CASSLALPGGTHNEQFF.

This clonotype was counted only a few times. The CDR3 DNA reads as TGCGCCAGCAGCTTGGCAGGTCGGGCCAGGAACACCGGGGAGCTGTTTTTT. Encoded protein: CASSLAGRARNTGELFF. The chain is built from TRBV5-1 and TRBJ2-2; no reliable D call. The ends were cut back, 0 bases at V and 1 base at J, with 13 bases in the middle. There are 17 residues in the CDR3. The germline gives CDR1 SGHRS, CDR2 YFSETQ.

This clonotype was found many times. The rearrangement uses TRBV29-1 and TRBJ1-5; D is unclear. Germline V gene sequence: CDR1 SQVTM, CDR2 ANQGSEA. V lost 0 bases to trimming and J lost 2 bases, with 8 bases between them. This CDR3 comprises 14 residues. The CDR3 DNA sequence: TGCAGCGTTGAAGAAGGGTCAGGCAATCAGCCCCAGCATTTT. Translation: CSVEEGSGNQPQHF.

In this sample, this clonotype turned up a few times. The V and J genes are TRBV20-1 and TRBJ2-1; 8 bases agree with TRBD1. This CDR3 is 16 amino acids long. V gave up 0 bases and J gave up 15 bases; unmatched junction bases: 19. Looked up from germline, CDR1 is DFQATT and CDR2 is SNEGSKA (reference sequence). The CDR3 sequence is CSARDDRGSPPKGLFF. CDR3 nucleotides: TGCAGTGCTAGAGATGACAGGGGTTCCCCACCCAAGGGGCTGTTCTTC.

This clonotype occurred a few times. CDR3 sequence: CASSPMTGSYNEQFF. DNA for the CDR3: TGTGCCAGCAGCCCTATGACAGGGTCCTACAATGAGCAGTTCTTC. V gene TRBV7-6 combines with J gene TRBJ2-1; 7 bases line up with TRBD1. This CDR3 is 15 amino acids long. The V and J ends lost 5 bases and 1 base, in that order; junction bases with no gene match: 5. Germline V lookup: CDR1 SGHVS, CDR2 FNYEAQ.

The sample holds one count of this clonotype. This clone may be a read error of a much larger clone one base away. The chain recombines TRBV12-3 or TRBV12-4 with TRBJ2-7, with 9 bases aligning to TRBD2. The CDR3 has 14 amino acids. V shed 8 bases and J 9 bases; nucleotides not matched to a gene: 14. The CDR3 reads CASGPGTSPSGQYV. The CDR3 DNA follows: TGTGCCAGCGGCCCCGGGACTAGCCCTAGCGGGCAGTACGTC.